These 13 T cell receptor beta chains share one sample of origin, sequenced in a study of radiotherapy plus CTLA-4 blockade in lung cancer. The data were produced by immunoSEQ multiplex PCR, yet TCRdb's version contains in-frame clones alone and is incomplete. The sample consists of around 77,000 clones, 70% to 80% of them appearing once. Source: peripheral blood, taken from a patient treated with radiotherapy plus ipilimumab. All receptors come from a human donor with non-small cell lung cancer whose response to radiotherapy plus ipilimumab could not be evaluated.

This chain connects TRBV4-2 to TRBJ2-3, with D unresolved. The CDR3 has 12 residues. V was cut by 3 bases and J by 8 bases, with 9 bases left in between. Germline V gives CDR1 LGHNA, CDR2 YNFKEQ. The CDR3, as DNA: TGTGCCAGCAGCCACAGTACGGGTACGCAGTATTTT. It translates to CASSHSTGTQYF.

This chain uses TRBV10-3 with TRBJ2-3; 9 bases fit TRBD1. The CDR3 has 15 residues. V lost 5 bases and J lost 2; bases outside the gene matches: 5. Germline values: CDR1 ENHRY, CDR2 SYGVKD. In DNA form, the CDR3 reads TGTGCCATCAGTTCCACAGGGGGCGACACAGATACGCAGTATTTT. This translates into CAISSTGGDTDTQYF.

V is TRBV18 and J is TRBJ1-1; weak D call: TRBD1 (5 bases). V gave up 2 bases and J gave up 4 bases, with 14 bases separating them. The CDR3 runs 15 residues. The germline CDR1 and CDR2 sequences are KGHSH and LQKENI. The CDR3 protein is CASSPIRGESTEAFF. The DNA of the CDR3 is TGTGCCAGCTCACCAATAAGGGGCGAGAGCACTGAAGCTTTCTTT. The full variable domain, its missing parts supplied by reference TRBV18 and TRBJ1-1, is NAGVMQNPRHLVRRRGQEARLRCSPMKGHSHVYWYRQLPEEGLKFMVYLQKENIIDESGMPKERFSAEFPKEGPSILRIQQVVRGDSAAYFCASSPIRGESTEAFFGQGTRLTVV.

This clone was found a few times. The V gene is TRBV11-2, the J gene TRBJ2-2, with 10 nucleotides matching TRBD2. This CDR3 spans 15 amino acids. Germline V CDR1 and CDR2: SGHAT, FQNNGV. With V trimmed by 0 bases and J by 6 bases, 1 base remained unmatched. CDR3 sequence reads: CASSLDLAGAGELFF. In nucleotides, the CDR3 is TGTGCCAGCAGCTTAGATCTAGCGGGAGCCGGGGAGCTGTTTTTT.

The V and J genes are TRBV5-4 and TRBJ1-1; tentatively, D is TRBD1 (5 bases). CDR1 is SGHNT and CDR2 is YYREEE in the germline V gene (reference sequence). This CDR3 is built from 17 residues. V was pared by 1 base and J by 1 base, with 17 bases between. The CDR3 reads CASSLWVGAGWNTEAFF. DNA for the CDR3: TGTGCCAGCAGCTTGTGGGTTGGGGCAGGGTGGAACACTGAAGCTTTCTTT.

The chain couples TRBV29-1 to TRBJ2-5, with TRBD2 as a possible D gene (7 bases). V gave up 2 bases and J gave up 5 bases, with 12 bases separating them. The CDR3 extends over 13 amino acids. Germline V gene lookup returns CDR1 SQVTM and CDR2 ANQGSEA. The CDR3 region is CSVEKQGGETQYF. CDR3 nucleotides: TGCAGCGTTGAAAAACAGGGAGGGGAGACCCAGTACTTC.

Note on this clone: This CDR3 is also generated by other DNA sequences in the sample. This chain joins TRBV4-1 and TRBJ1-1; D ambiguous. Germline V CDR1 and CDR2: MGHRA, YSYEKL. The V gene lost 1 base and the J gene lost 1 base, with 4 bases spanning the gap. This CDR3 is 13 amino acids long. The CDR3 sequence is CASSQGQNTEAFF. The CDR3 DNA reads TGCGCCAGCAGCCAAGGGCAGAACACTGAAGCTTTCTTT.

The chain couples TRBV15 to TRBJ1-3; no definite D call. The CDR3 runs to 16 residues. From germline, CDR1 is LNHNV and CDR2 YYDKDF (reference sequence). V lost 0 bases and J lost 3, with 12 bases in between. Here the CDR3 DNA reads TGTGCCACCAGCAGAGATCCGGGTCTAGGTGGAAACACCATATATTTT. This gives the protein CATSRDPGLGGNTIYF. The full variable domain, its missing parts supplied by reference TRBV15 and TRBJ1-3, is DAMVIQNPRYQVTQFGKPVTLSCSQTLNHNVMYWYQQKSSQAPKLLFHYYDKDFNNEADTPDNFQSRRPNTSFCFLDIRSPGLGDTAMYLCATSRDPGLGGNTIYFGEGSWLTVV.

The CDR3 protein is CASSLGSGGGTDTQYF. The DNA for the CDR3 is TGTGCCAGCAGCTTAGGTTCGGGGGGCGGTACAGATACGCAGTATTTT. The chain couples TRBV11-3 to TRBJ2-3; D might be TRBD2 (7 bases). The germline V and J ends were trimmed by 1 base and 3 bases, with 14 bases remaining between them. The CDR3 has 16 amino acids. CDR1 and CDR2 (germline): SGHNT, YENEEA.

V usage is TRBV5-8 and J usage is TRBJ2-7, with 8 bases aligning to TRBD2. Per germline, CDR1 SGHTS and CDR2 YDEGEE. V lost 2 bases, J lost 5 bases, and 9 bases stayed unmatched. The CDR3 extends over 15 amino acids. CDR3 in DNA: TGTGCCAGCAGCTTTATGAAGCGGGGGAGGAACGAGCAGTACTTC. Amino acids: CASSFMKRGRNEQYF.

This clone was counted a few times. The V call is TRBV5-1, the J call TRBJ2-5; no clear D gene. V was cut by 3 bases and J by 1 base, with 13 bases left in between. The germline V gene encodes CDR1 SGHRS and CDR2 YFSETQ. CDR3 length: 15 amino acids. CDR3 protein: CASSSSSNIQETQYF. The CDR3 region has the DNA TGCGCCAGCAGCTCCTCTTCTAATATCCAAGAGACCCAGTACTTC.

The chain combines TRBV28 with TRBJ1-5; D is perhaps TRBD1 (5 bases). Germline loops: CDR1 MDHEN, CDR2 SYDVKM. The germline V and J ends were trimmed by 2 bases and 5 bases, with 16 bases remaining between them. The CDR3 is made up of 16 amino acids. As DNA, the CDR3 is TGTGCCAGCAGTTTAACCCCTAGGGGTGATTATCAGCCCCAGCATTTT. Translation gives CASSLTPRGDYQPQHF.

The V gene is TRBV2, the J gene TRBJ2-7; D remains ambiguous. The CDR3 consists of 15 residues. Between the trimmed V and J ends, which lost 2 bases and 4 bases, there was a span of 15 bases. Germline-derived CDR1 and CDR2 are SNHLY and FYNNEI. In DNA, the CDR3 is TGTGCCAGCAGTGAACCTGGCCAACCCGGGTACGAGCAGTACTTC. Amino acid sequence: CASSEPGQPGYEQYF. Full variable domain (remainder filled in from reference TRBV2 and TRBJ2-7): EPEVTQTPSHQVTQMGQEVILRCVPISNHLYFYWYRQILGQKVEFLVSFYNNEISEKSEIFDDQFSVERPDGSNFTLKIRSTKLEDSAMYFCASSEPGQPGYEQYFGPGTRLTVT.